Detailed here is one TCR beta chain. At least ten counts were recorded for this clonotype. Its cognate antigen has yet to be identified. No much larger clonotype is one base removed from it; base qualities were not supplied. These data come from a study of spatial heterogeneity in lung cancer (dated by TCRdb to 2018 to 2020). About the full investigation: More beta-chain than alpha-chain transcripts were consistently detected, likely reflecting higher beta-chain transcript abundance. TCR alpha and beta repertoires were quantitatively compared across multiple tumor regions, matched nontumor lung and blood in non-small cell lung cancer. In the raw uncorrected reads, each unique combination of TCR and UMI appeared more than ten times on average. A strong correlation was found between TCR transcript counts in tumor regions and a T cell transcriptional module score from matched bulk RNA-seq. TCR repertoire features were related to nonsynonymous mutation counts determined by whole-exome sequencing of tumor tissue. At surgery, both alpha and beta chains were TCR-sequenced in around 240 tumor regions, 63 to 65 matched nontumor lung samples and some 60 PBMC samples. On the study overall, not on this receptor specifically: Additional single-cell paired TCR alpha and beta sequencing was considered necessary to confirm, at a functional level, the hypothesis that regional TCRs recognize regional mutations. The tumor nonsynonymous mutation count correlated with the number of expanded intratumoral alpha and beta TCRs. TCR-seq coverage of tumor T cells was estimated at only roughly 6.6% for alpha chains and 11% to 15% for beta chains. Counts of ubiquitous and regional expanded TCRs were found to correlate with counts of ubiquitous and regional nonsynonymous mutations, respectively.

Library generation was performed with 5' RACE. Data came from a NextSeq 500. To allow correction of PCR and sequencing errors, the TCR library protocol tagged every TCR cDNA molecule with a unique molecular identifier. The original pipeline was this. Decombinator tools were used for TCR identification, UMI-based error correction and CDR3 extraction. TCRs above a frequency of 2 per 1,000, corresponding to the top 1% of the tumor frequency distribution, were defined as expanded. Expanded tumor TCRs were classed as regional if statistically deemed absent (corrected P<0.05) from at least one tumor region, otherwise ubiquitous. Each repertoire was subsampled 100 times to 5,000 TCRs, after which Renyi diversity was computed with the R vegan package. CDR3 similarity networks were built from amino acid triplet string-kernel similarity, with CDR3s being connected when pairwise similarity was above 0.82. TCRdb reprocessed the public reads (quality trimming at Q25 with fastp, clone calling with MiXCR) and kept in-frame beta chains. Under each unique CDR3 protein, matching rows form one entry showing the most common genes and DNA. The V and J calls and clone size come from TCRdb's table, not from the authors' own analysis. A total of approximately 9,700 distinct CDR3 sequences appear in this sample, 10% to 15% of them only once. The leading ten clones occupy approximately 10% of the sample.

The time point label of this sample denotes: sample taken at primary tumor resection. Donors were some 67 patients with early-stage, untreated non-small cell lung cancer from the lung TRACERx cohort. TCR sequencing used whole RNA extracted from tumor and nontumor lung tissue, or from cryopreserved PBMC samples, without cell sorting. Only patients for whom sufficient RNA was available from at least two tumor regions were selected for TCR sequencing. Tumor and adjacent nontumor lung specimens were reviewed by a lung pathologist before selection. CDR1 and CDR2 were assigned from the germline V gene (reference sequence) as LNHDA and SQIVND. The CDR3 contains 16 residues, cysteine and phenylalanine counted. The kept DNA is CDR3 alone, 48 bases in frame from the first base. Here V drops 5 bases and J drops 6 bases, and the junction holds 8 bases not matched to any gene.

The clonotype was recovered from a male donor with early-stage non-small cell lung cancer. Material: lung tumor tissue, obtained at surgery. Rearrangement joined TRBV19 to TRBJ2-1; 12 bases in between match TRBD2. For the CDR3, the sequence is CASSRLAGAPANEQFF. The DNA sequence is given as TGTGCCAGTAGTCGACTAGCGGGGGCGCCTGCCAATGAGCAGTTCTTC.